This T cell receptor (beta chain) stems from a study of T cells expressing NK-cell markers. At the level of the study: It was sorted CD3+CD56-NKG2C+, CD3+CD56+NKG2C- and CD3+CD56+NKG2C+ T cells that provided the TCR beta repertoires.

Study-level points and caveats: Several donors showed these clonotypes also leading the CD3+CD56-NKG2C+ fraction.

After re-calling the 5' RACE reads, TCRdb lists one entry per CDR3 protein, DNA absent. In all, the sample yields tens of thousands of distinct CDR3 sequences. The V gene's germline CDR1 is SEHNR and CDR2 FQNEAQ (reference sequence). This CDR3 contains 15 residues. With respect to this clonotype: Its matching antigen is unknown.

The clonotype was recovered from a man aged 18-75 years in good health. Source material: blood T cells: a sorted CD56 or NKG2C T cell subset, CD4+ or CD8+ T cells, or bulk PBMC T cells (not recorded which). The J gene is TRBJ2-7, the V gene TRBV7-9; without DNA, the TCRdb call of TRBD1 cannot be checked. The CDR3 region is CASSFPSGTLYEQYF.